This is a list of T cell receptor beta chains from one sample in a study of blood T cell repertoires in COVID-19. Libraries were prepared by immunoSEQ multiplex PCR; TCRdb keeps only in-frame clonotypes and omits some of them. This table has roughly 100,000 clones, almost 85% appearing once. The material sequenced was peripheral blood. These receptors were obtained from a man aged 35 to 55 with active or convalescent COVID-19. The CDR3 runs from the conserved cysteine through the conserved F or W. D genes are given only for firm matches. Where a row states a size, it is once, few, many or the class of an expanded clone; other rows omit it.

TGTGCCAGCAGCATAACCGGGATGAACACCGGGGAGCTGTTTTTT	CASSITGMNTGELFF	TRBJ2-2	NA	15	NA	TRBV9
TGTGCCAGCAGCCCCGGACAGGGTAGCCAGCCCCAGCATTTT	CASSPGQGSQPQHF	TRBJ1-5	NA	14	TRBD1	TRBV7-9
TGCAGCTCCGGTGAACTCTATGGCTACACCTTC	CSSGELYGYTF	TRBJ1-2	NA	11	NA	TRBV29-1
TGTGCCAGCAGGGGACAGGCCCCCTACGAGCAGTACTTC	CASRGQAPYEQYF	TRBJ2-7	NA	13	TRBD1	TRBV11-1
TGTGCCAGTAGATATGACACAAACACCGGGGAGCTGTTTTTT	CASRYDTNTGELFF	TRBJ2-2	NA	14	NA	TRBV19
TGTGCCAGCAGCCCTTACACCGGGACAGATGGCTACACCTTC	CASSPYTGTDGYTF	TRBJ1-2	NA	14	TRBD1	TRBV7-2
TGTGCCAGCAGCTTAGGAGGGGGCCGACCCACAGATACGCAGTATTTT	CASSLGGGRPTDTQYF	TRBJ2-3	NA	16	TRBD1	TRBV7-2
TGTGCCAGCTCACCCCGGGACAGGAATTTGGTCGGCTACACCTTC	CASSPRDRNLVGYTF	TRBJ1-2	NA	15	TRBD1	TRBV18
TGTGCCAGCAGATCAACCGGGGGAGGTGGCGAAAAACTGTTTTTT	CASRSTGGGGEKLFF	TRBJ1-4	NA	15	NA	TRBV5-6
TGTGCCAGCTCACCAGCAGACAGCAGCACAGATACGCAGTATTTT	CASSPADSSTDTQYF	TRBJ2-3	NA	15	NA	TRBV18
TGTGCCAGCAGCCAAGATGCGGGAACAGCTAAAGCTTTCTTT	CASSQDAGTAKAFF	TRBJ1-1	NA	14	NA	TRBV3-1/TRBV3-2
TGCGCCAGCAGTGAACAGTTAAGCAATCAGCCCCAGCATTTT	CASSEQLSNQPQHF	TRBJ1-5	NA	14	NA	TRBV10-1
TGTGCCAGCAGTTATTTGACAGATGGCTACACCTTC	CASSYLTDGYTF	TRBJ1-2	NA	12	NA	TRBV6-2/TRBV6-3
TGTGCCAGCAGTTACACTCCGGGGGCTAACTATGGCTACACCTTC	CASSYTPGANYGYTF	TRBJ1-2	once	15	NA	TRBV6-5
TGCAGTGCTCCCGGGACAGACGAGCAGTACTTC	CSAPGTDEQYF	TRBJ2-7	NA	11	TRBD1	TRBV20-1
TGTGCCAGCAGCCCCCCCGGGGGGCGCTACAATGAGCAGTTCTTC	CASSPPGGRYNEQFF	TRBJ2-1	NA	15	NA	TRBV7-3
TGTGCCAGCAGCTTAGAGGTGACAGGGAGCGCCTACACCTTC	CASSLEVTGSAYTF	TRBJ1-2	NA	14	TRBD1	TRBV7-3
TGTGCCAGCAGCTTCGAGGATCGGCAGGGCTACGAGCAGTACTTC	CASSFEDRQGYEQYF	TRBJ2-7	NA	15	NA	TRBV11-3
TGTGCCAGCAGGCTAGCGGGGGGGGAGCAGTTCTTC	CASRLAGGEQFF	TRBJ2-1	few	12	TRBD2	TRBV11-3
TGTGCCGTACGCATTGGGGCCCAATACGAGCAGTACTTC	CAVRIGAQYEQYF	TRBJ2-7	NA	13	NA	TRBV10-3
TGTGCCAGCAGCAGGAGGGACAGGGAAACTGAAGCTTTCTTT	CASSRRDRETEAFF	TRBJ1-1	once	14	NA	TRBV21-1
TGTGCCTGGAGTGTACGGGGGTCCTATAATTCACCCCTCCACTTT	CAWSVRGSYNSPLHF	TRBJ1-6	NA	15	NA	TRBV30
TGTGCCAGCAGCCGGGAGGGACTCCTCATTGGAAACACCATATATTTT	CASSREGLLIGNTIYF	TRBJ1-3	NA	16	NA	TRBV7-9
TGTGCCAGTGGGGACAGTTATCAGCCCCAGCATTTT	CASGDSYQPQHF	TRBJ1-5	NA	12	TRBD1	TRBV19
TGCGCCAGCAGCTCGTCTCTAGCGGGGGGATACAATGAGCAGTTCTTC	CASSSSLAGGYNEQFF	TRBJ2-1	once	16	TRBD2	TRBV5-1